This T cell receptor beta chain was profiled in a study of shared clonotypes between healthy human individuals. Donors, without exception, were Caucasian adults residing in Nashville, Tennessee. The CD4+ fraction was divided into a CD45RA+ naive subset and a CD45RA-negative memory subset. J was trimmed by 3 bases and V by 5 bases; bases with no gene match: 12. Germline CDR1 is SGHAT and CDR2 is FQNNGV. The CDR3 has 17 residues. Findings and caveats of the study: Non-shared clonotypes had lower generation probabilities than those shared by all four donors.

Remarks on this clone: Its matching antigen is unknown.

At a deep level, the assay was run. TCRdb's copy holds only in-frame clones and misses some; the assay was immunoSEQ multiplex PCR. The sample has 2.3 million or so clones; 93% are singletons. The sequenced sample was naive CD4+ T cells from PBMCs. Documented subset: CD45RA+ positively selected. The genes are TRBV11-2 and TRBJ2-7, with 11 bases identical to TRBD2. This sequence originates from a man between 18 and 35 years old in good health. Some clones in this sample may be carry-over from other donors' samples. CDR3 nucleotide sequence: TGTGCCAGCAGCGCTAGCACTAGCGGGAGCTACTTCTACGAGCAGTACTTC. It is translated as CASSASTSGSYFYEQYF.